This T cell receptor beta chain was identified during a study of shared clonotypes between healthy human individuals. The study, taken as a whole, reports: The genetic and exposure-history diversity represented was limited by few donors.

CDR1 and CDR2 (germline): GTSNPN, SVGIG (reference sequence). The CDR3 is 11 residues long. Trimming took off 2 bases at V and 7 bases at J, with 9 bases between the two ends. Data came from immunoSEQ multiplex PCR; TCRdb stores just in-frame clones and leaves some out. This table has about 470,000 clones, 79% appearing once. Concerning this clone itself: The antigen remains unidentified.

Sequenced material: PBMCs. The rearrangement joins TRBV30 to TRBJ2-7; D is perhaps TRBD1 (5 bases). The clonotype was recovered from a middle-aged woman in good health. Some clones in this sample may be carry-over from other donors' samples. CDR3 in DNA: TGTGCCTGGAGTCAAGGGGATGAGCAGTACTTC. It specifies CAWSQGDEQYF.